This T cell receptor beta chain was recorded in a study of persistence of HIV-infected CD4 T cells. Study-wide results and caveats: Antigen-responding cells were enriched for degenerate expanded CDR3beta sequences.

Nonspecific anti-CD3/anti-CD28 bead stimulation represents the broad CD4+ T cell repertoire. Sorting selected CD4+ T cells upregulating both CD40 ligand and CD69. Adults with HIV-1 started suppressive ART while chronically infected. This was the immunoSEQ version 4 assay in survey mode. Template was genomic DNA at around 9.3 ng/uL, with up to about 1 ug used per sample. Method: immunoSEQ multiplex PCR; TCRdb's copy keeps in-frame clones and lacks some. The data show fewer than 50,000 clones, approximately 89% seen once. Comment on this clone: Its antigen is undetermined.

J lost 5 bases, V lost 4 bases, and 11 bases had no gene match. Germline V gene sequence: CDR1 SGDLS, CDR2 YYNGEE. The CDR3 length is 15 residues. The sample was CD4+ T cells sorted from PBMCs after approximately 20-hour stimulation, taken from a patient who received antiretroviral therapy. The chain is built from TRBV9 and TRBJ1-1; 7 bases align to TRBD1. This TCR was recovered from an adult man with HIV who was CMV-seropositive. The CDR3 sequence: CASSPRVVRGTEAFF. CDR3 nucleotide sequence: TGTGCCAGCAGCCCACGGGTAGTCAGGGGGACTGAAGCTTTCTTT. Drawing the rest from reference TRBV9 and TRBJ1-1, the complete variable domain is DSGVTQTPKHLITATGQRVTLRCSPRSGDLSVYWYQQSLDQGLQFLIQYYNGEERAKGNILERFSAQQFPDLHSELNLSSLELGDSALYFCASSPRVVRGTEAFFGQGTRLTVV.